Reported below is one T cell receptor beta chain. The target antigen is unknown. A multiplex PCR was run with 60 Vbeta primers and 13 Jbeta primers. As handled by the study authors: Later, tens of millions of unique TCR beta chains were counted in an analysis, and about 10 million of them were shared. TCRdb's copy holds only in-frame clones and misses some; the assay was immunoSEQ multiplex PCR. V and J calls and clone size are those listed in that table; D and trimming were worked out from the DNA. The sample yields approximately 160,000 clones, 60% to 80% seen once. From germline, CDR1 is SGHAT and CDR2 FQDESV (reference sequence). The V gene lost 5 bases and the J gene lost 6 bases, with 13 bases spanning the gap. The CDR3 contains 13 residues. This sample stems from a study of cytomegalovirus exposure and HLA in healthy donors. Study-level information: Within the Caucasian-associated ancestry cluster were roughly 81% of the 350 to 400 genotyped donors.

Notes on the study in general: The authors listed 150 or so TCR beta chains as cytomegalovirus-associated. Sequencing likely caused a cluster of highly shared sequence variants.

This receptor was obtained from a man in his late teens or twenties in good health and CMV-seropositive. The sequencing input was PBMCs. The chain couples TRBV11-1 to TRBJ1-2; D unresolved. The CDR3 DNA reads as TGTGCCAGCAGCCCGACCAGCGGGGATGGCTACACCTTC. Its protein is CASSPTSGDGYTF.